Listed below are T cell receptor delta chains from one sample, sequenced in a study of Vγ9Vδ2 T cells in congenital toxoplasmosis. TCRdb reprocessed the reads through CATT. This table has some 990 delta-chain clones, approximately 18% appearing once. The sample taken for sequencing was gamma-delta T cells from blood. The receptors shown here come from a child under 10 years old born to a mother with Toxoplasma gondii infection during pregnancy, either congenitally infected or uninfected (not recorded which). Both conserved end residues are trimmed from each CDR3. Only part of the rows carry a size: once, few, many, or a class if the clone is expanded.

J gene: TRDJ2; V gene: TRDV2; clone size: large; CDR3 protein: ACDTWGTAQLF
J gene: TRDJ1; V gene: TRDV2; clone size: large; CDR3 protein: ACDQLGDLDKLI
J gene: TRDJ1; V gene: TRDV2; clone size: medium-sized; CDR3 protein: ACDTLPTVGAGYTDKLI
J gene: TRDJ3; V gene: TRDV2; clone size: large; CDR3 protein: ACDTVLGDSAWDTRQMF
J gene: TRDJ3; V gene: TRDV2; clone size: large; CDR3 protein: ACDPWGISSWDTRQMF
J gene: TRDJ1; V gene: TRDV2; clone size: large; CDR3 protein: ACDPLVDTDKLI
J gene: TRDJ2; V gene: TRDV3; clone size: large; CDR3 protein: AFNFYSPYGDWGISTAQLF
J gene: TRDJ1; V gene: TRDV2; clone size: large; CDR3 protein: ACDTVGGSPRNTDKLI
J gene: TRDJ3; V gene: TRDV2; clone size: large; CDR3 protein: ACDTVLGDTRDSWDTRQMF
J gene: TRDJ1; V gene: TRDV2; clone size: medium-sized; CDR3 protein: ACDTVGGKTKLI
J gene: TRDJ1; V gene: TRDV2; clone size: large; CDR3 protein: ACDSLGVYTDKLI
J gene: TRDJ1; V gene: TRDV2; clone size: large; CDR3 protein: ACDELDQYTDKLI
J gene: TRDJ1; V gene: TRAV38-2/DV8; clone size: large; CDR3 protein: AYRSSLNYWGLVANDKLI
J gene: TRDJ1; V gene: TRDV1; clone size: few; CDR3 protein: ALGGYLKLGDKSGKLI
J gene: TRDJ1; V gene: TRDV2; clone size: medium-sized; CDR3 protein: ACDIILGDIASTDKLI
J gene: TRDJ1; V gene: TRDV1; clone size: large; CDR3 protein: ALGVHLPPIPYWGIRDDKLI
J gene: TRDJ1; V gene: TRDV2; clone size: few; CDR3 protein: ACDPTGGAPSYTDKLI
J gene: TRDJ3; V gene: TRDV2; clone size: few; CDR3 protein: ACDTWGPSSWDTRQMF
J gene: TRDJ3; V gene: TRDV2; clone size: large; CDR3 protein: ACDTVPRGQSSWDTRQMF
J gene: TRDJ1; V gene: TRDV1; clone size: large; CDR3 protein: ALGESIGRTLRDTDKLI
J gene: TRDJ1; V gene: TRDV1; clone size: large; CDR3 protein: ALGELGIWGIQTDKLI
J gene: TRDJ3; V gene: TRDV2; clone size: medium-sized; CDR3 protein: ACDTVVGSWDTRQMF
J gene: TRDJ1; V gene: TRDV2; clone size: large; CDR3 protein: ACDTWGERDKLI
J gene: TRDJ3; V gene: TRDV1; clone size: large; CDR3 protein: ALGELGASRLVLGDPSSWDTRQMF
J gene: TRDJ1; V gene: TRDV1; clone size: medium-sized; CDR3 protein: ALGILSLGGYISSTDKLI
J gene: TRDJ1; V gene: TRDV2; clone size: large; CDR3 protein: ACDTMGVQLYTDKLI
J gene: TRDJ3; V gene: TRDV2; clone size: medium-sized; CDR3 protein: ACDTVGTGGLSWDTRQMF
J gene: TRDJ1; V gene: TRDV1; clone size: -; CDR3 protein: ALGAGGSSGTDKLI
J gene: TRDJ1; V gene: TRDV1; clone size: large; CDR3 protein: ALGEDPRRRGGTMGDTDKLI
J gene: TRDJ1; V gene: TRDV2; clone size: medium-sized; CDR3 protein: ACDTVMAAYTDKLI